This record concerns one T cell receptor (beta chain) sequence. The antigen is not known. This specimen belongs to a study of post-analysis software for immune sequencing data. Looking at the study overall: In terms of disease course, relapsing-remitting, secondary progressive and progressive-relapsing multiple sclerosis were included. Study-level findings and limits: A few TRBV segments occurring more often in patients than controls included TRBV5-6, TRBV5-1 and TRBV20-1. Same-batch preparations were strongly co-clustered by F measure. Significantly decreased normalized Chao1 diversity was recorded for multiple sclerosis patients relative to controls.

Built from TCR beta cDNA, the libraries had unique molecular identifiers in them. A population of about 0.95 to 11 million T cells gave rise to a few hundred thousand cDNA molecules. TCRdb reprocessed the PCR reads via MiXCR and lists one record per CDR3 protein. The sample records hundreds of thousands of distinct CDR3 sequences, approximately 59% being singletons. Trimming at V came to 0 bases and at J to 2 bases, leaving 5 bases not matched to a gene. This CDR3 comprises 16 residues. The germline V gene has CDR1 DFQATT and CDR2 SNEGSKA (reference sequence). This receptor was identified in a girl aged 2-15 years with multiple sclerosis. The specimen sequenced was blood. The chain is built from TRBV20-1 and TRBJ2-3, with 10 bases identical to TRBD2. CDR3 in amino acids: CSARDASGGHTDTQYF. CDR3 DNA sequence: TGCAGTGCTAGAGATGCTAGCGGGGGCCACACAGATACGCAGTATTTT.